This TCR beta chain was captured by sequencing in a study of CD8 T cells in ankylosing spondylitis. The study's findings and limits: As for the disease-linked clones, they showed a CD8+ phenotype and occurred at relatively low frequencies in peripheral blood. Disease-linked clones reportedly showed significant enrichment in matched ankylosing spondylitis synovial fluid.

The germline gives CDR1 MGHDK, CDR2 SYGVNS. The CDR3 totals 18 residues. Trimming at V came to 1 base and at J to 3 bases, leaving 8 bases not matched to a gene. Quantitative molecular-barcoded 5'-RACE generated the TCR beta libraries. TCRdb analysed the 5' RACE reads with MiXCR anew, one entry per CDR3 protein. The sample holds around 150,000 distinct CDR3 sequences; about 18% are singletons and the top ten take approximately 7.8%. Notes on this clonotype: Its target is not known.

The sequence was obtained from a male donor with ankylosing spondylitis or in good health (not recorded which). The rearrangement links TRBV25-1 to TRBJ1-3; 11 positions match TRBD1. Material for sequencing was blood, either unsorted or a sorted T cell fraction (not recorded which). CDR3 DNA: TGTGCCAGCAGTGAATCCCTGGGACAGGGGGTTCTTGGAAACACCATATATTTT. This translates into CASSESLGQGVLGNTIYF.